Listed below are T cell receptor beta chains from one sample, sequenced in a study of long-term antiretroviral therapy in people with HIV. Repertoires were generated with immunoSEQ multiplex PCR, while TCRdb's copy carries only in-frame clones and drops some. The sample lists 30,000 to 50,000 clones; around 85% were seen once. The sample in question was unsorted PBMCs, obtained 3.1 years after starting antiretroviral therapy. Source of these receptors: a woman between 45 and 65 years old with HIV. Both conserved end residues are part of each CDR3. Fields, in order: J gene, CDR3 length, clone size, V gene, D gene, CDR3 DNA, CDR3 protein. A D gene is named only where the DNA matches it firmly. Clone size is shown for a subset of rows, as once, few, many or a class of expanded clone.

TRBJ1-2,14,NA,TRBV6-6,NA,TGTGCCAGCAGTTACGGGACGGTAGAGTATGGCTACACCTTC,CASSYGTVEYGYTF
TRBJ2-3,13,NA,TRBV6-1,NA,TGTGCCAGCAGTGAACAGGGGATTGATACGCAGTATTTT,CASSEQGIDTQYF
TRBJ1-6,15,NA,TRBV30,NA,TGTGCCTGGAGTGTACTTCCCAGCGGAGAGTCACCCCTCCACTTT,CAWSVLPSGESPLHF
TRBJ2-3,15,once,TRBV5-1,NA,TGCGCCAGCAGCTTGGAAGGCCCCGACACAGATACGCAGTATTTT,CASSLEGPDTDTQYF
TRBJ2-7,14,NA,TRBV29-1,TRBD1,TGCAGCGTTCGAGGGGGGACAGGGCTTTACGAGCAGTACTTC,CSVRGGTGLYEQYF
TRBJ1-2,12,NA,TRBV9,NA,TGTGCCAGCAGCGCTCTTGGGTATGGCTACACCTTC,CASSALGYGYTF
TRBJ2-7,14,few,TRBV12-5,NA,TGTGCTAGTGGCGAGTGGGGCCGTAACTACGAGCAGTACTTC,CASGEWGRNYEQYF
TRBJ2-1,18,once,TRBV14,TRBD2,TGTGCCAGCAGCCAAGCCCTCGAGGGCGGGGGGCTCGAGGATGAGCAGTTCTTC,CASSQALEGGGLEDEQFF
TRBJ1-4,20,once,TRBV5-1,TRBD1,TGCGCCAGCAGCTTGGAGGTCGTGGGACAGCCGTATGCAACTAATGAAAAACTGTTTTTT,CASSLEVVGQPYATNEKLFF
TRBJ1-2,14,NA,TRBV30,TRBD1,TGTGCCTGGGGGACAGTTGAATTTAACTATGGCTACACCTTC,CAWGTVEFNYGYTF
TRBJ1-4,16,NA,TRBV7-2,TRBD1,TGTGCCAGCAGTTTGACAGGGCGTACAACTAATGAAAAACTGTTTTTT,CASSLTGRTTNEKLFF
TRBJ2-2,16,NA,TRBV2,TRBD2,TGTGCCAGCAGTGAAGCGAAGCTAGCGGGGGCCGGGGAGCTGTTTTTT,CASSEAKLAGAGELFF
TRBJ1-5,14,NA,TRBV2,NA,TGTGCCAGCAGTGAAGCGCAAGGGTACGGGCCCCAGCATTTT,CASSEAQGYGPQHF
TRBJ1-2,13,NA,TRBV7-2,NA,TGTGCCAGCAGCCTCCAGGGTTACGATGGCTACACCTTC,CASSLQGYDGYTF
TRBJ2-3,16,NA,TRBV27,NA,TGTGCCAGCAGTTTGATAACACCCACCCGCACAGATACGCAGTATTTT,CASSLITPTRTDTQYF
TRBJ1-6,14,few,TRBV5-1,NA,TGCGCCAGCAGCTTGAACAGGGAAAATTCACCCCTCCACTTT,CASSLNRENSPLHF
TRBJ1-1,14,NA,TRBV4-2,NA,TGTGCCAGCAGCCGGCTACCGGGACCTACTGAAGCTTTCTTT,CASSRLPGPTEAFF
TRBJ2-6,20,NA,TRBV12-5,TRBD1,TGTGCTAGTGGTTTGCCACCGAAACAGGGGAGAGAATCTGGGGCCAACGTCCTGACTTTC,CASGLPPKQGRESGANVLTF
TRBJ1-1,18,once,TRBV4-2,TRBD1,TGTGCCAGCAGCCAAAACTACCCGGGACAGGGGATGAACACTGAAGCTTTCTTT,CASSQNYPGQGMNTEAFF
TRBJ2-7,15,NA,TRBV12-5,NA,TGTGCTAGTGGTTTAGGGGACAAGAGCTCCTACGAGCAGTACTTC,CASGLGDKSSYEQYF
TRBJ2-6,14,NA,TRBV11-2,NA,TGTGCCAGCAGCTCCCTCACTGGGGCCAACGTCCTGACTTTC,CASSSLTGANVLTF